This T cell receptor (beta chain) comes out of a study of shared clonotypes between healthy human individuals (dated by TCRdb to about 2020). Regarding the complete study: The cohort included three men and a couple of women between 18 and 49 years of age. Libraries were prepared and TCR repertoires were sequenced by different laboratories using diverse techniques, in order to increase sequencing depth and limit assay-specific biases. Leukapheresis yielded between about 0.94 and 10 billion PBMCs per donor. For each donor, three plates each were used for CD4 naive and CD4 memory, two plates were used for CD8 naive, and one plate was used for CD8 memory. To estimate repertoire size and how much clonotypes are shared between individuals, the study performed deep sequencing of blood TCR repertoires from about five healthy adults. General study outcomes and caveats: When a handful of donors were compared, the shared fraction of clonotypes was roughly 4.8% for naive CD4, roughly 3.4% for naive CD8, 2% to 2.5% for memory CD4, and 0.35% to 0.5% for memory CD8. Higher generation probabilities were observed for clonotypes shared by all four sorted-subset donors than for non-shared clonotypes. Pairwise subsampling led to the expectation that sequencing depth would affect the degree of clonotype sharing among donors. Sampling was restricted to blood, and TCR repertoires in tissue are likely to differ from TCR repertoires in blood. Rarefaction of sorted-subset datasets indicated incomplete sequencing despite the large sequencing depth. The genetic and exposure-history diversity represented was limited by the small number of donors. Naive subsets generally had larger estimated clonotype richness than memory subsets.

CD8 naive samples consisted of CD45RO-negative cells that were positively selected for CCR7, yielding a CD45RA+CCR7+ population without TemRA cells. Healthy HIV-negative adults with no recently reported acute infections or vaccinations were included as donors. Only Caucasian adults living in Nashville, Tennessee, USA were represented among the donors. After blood collection by leukapheresis, PBMCs were isolated using Ficoll-Histopaque density gradient centrifugation and then cryopreserved in the vapor phase of liquid nitrogen. Analytical flow cytometry was used to check the purity and quantity of each magnetically sorted T cell population. Genomic DNA was isolated from each sorted fraction and quantified by UV absorbance on a Nanodrop 2000c. The CDR3 holds 13 amino acids from the cysteine to the phenylalanine. Just CDR3 DNA is preserved here, 39 bases in frame from base 1. The junction shows trimming of 1 base on V and 6 bases on J, plus 7 bases between the germline ends. CDR1 and CDR2 (MNHEY, SMNVEV) derive from the germline V gene (reference sequence).

TCR CDR3 regions were amplified from genomic DNA by multiplex PCR using the deep immunoSEQ assay. Genomic DNA extracted from each cell subset was distributed evenly over all wells of several immunoSEQ 96-well plates, and each plate served as one replicate. For sorted subsets, each replicate PCR was loaded with 200 ng genomic DNA, equivalent to 30,000 or so T cell genomes. The purified libraries were quantified using a Qubit 3.0 fluorometer, sized with a Bioanalyzer 2100, and then quantified again using the KAPA Library Quantification kit. Every immunoSEQ 96-well plate was sequenced on a dedicated single-read 150-cycle Illumina NextSeq 550 flow cell. Regarding the original processing steps: Because the immunoSEQ output held only junctional sequences and lacked quality scores, the filtering could not match the filtering applied to full-length reads. To assign V/J genes and CDR3, sequences were annotated against IMGT germline references using PyIR, a Python wrapper for IgBLAST v1.9. Reads with weak V/J assignments (E-value above 1e-6), missing CDR3, stop codons, out-of-frame junctions, or ambiguous translated residues were removed. V3J clonotypes were defined as sequences sharing the same inferred V gene, J gene, and CDR3 amino acid sequence. To compute the percentage overlap between repertoires, the number of shared unique clonotypes was divided by the size of the smaller repertoire. Repertoire richness was assessed with RTK rarefaction, the Chao1 estimator, and Recon v2.1 estimates of unobserved clonotypes. OLGA was used to compute generation probabilities for all TCRbeta clonotypes that the gDNA method yielded from a handful of donors. The immuneACCESS repertoire file appears here via TCRdb, limited to in-frame rearrangements. These files lack a portion of the clones; in checked studies, under half of the deficit traces to unresolved V genes, and the cause of the others is not known. V, J and clone size are those of that table, while D and trimming were read from the DNA. Recorded for this sample are 2 million or so clones; about 95% of them occurred a single time. The ten largest clones add up to 0.85% to 1.2% of the sample.

To note about this clone: Its antigen remains undetermined. No per-base quality is available; no much larger clone lies one base away.

The chain uses TRBV27 and TRBJ2-1; the D gene lacks a confident call. Sample: naive CD8+ T cells sorted from blood. Taken with the paper, the label for cell subset or site translates to: CD45RA+CCR7+. This receptor was obtained from a young man in good health. CDR3 protein: CASSLYGFNEQFF. The base sequence is TGTGCCAGCAGTTTATACGGGTTCAATGAGCAGTTCTTC.